This T cell receptor (beta chain) was sequenced in a study of blood T cells in healthy people across ages. This CDR3 contains 14 residues. Trimming left V 1 base short and J 4 bases short, with 8 bases between. CDR1 MGHDK and CDR2 SYGVNS come from the germline V gene. Concerning this clonotype: Its antigen remains unidentified.

Study results and limitations: Diversity was higher, and naive CD4+ cells more numerous, in long-lived donors than in aged donors. Naive and antigen-experienced cells were not separated, limiting conclusive comparison.

The second PCR ran about 6 to 12 cycles with a sample-barcoded 5' primer and J-beta primers. A single record per CDR3 protein comes from TCRdb applying MiXCR to the 5' RACE reads. Seen here are 1.5 million to 2 million distinct CDR3 sequences, roughly a third observed once, and the top ten hold about 10%. This receptor was obtained from a woman aged 30 to 39 in good health. The sample taken for sequencing was blood. This sequence joins TRBV25-1 and TRBJ1-5, with D perhaps matching TRBD1 (6 bases). CDR3 nucleotides: TGTGCCAGCAGTGAATTGGGGGCGAATCAGCCCCAGCATTTT. Its protein is CASSELGANQPQHF.